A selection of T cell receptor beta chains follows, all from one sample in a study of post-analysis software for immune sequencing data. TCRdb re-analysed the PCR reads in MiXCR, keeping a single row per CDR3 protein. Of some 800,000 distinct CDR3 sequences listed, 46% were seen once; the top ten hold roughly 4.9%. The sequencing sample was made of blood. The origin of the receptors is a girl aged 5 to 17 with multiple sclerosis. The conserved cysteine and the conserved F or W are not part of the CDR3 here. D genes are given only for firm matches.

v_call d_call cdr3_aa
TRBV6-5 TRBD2 ASSYFGGETQY
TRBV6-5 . ASSYRAGTMNEKLF
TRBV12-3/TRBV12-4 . ASSKRGSPLH
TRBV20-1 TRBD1 SARRTGQKIQPQH
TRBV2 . ASRGLDNEQF
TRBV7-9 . ASSLHGTSFYNEQF
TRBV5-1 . ASSLVPGAYGYT
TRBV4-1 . ASSLERGNTEAF
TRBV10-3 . AALGKTQY
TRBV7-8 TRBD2 ASSPTSGRDSDTQY
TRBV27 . ASQTGQNEQF
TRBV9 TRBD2 ASSVVGRGGDTQY
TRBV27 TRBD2 ASWTSGYEQY
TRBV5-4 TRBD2 ASSLSREFANEQF
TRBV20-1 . SAREGGANQPQH
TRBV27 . ASSLVEGSRGPLH
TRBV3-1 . ASSPPLLGGNEQF
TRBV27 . ASSHDTAYEQF
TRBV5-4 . ASSSPSLSYEQY
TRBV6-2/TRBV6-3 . ASSYVTGYNYGYT
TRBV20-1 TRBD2 SARRAGLASDTQY
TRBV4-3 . ASSQDLVLLAKNIQY
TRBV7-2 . ASSLDYVADTQY
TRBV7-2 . ASSLGRMNEQY
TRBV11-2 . ASSQRRDTLIVNEQF
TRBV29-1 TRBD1 SAPGQGFSNEQF
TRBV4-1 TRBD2 ASSPLMTSPTDTQY
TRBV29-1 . SVPRGTSQY
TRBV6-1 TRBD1 ASRGTGTGFRRGTEAF
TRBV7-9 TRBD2 ASSSSGTTNEQF
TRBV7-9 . ASSATSGATYEQY
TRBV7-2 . ASSSAETQY
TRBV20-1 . SHQRGAYNEQF
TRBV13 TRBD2 ASSTTSGPYEQY
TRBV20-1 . SAGSETGPTDTQY
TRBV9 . ASSPRIFSGANVLT
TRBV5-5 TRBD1 ASSLTGDQYNEQY
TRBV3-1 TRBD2 ASSQAGGPPDTQY
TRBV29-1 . SVEHFGNYSYT
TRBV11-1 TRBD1 ASSLSEGAGEQF
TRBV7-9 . ASSYTGPREAF
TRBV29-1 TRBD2 SVEFSGRAYEQY
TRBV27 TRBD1 ASSFGQGNIQY
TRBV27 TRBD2 ASSSRRTGGETQY
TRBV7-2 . ASSLVQQGSEQY
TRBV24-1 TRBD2 ATSDSTSGSTDTQY
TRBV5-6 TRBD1 ASSYDRGSKNIQY
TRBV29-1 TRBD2 SSGPGGNTGELF
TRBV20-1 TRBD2 SATLPSGRAQGEQF
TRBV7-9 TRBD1 ASRSNWDSAYEQY
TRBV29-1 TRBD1 SVGTGHNYGYT
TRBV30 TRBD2 AWSPLAGAETQY